What follows are 9 T cell receptor beta chains derived from one specimen sequenced in a study of OX40 agonist ivuxolimab in advanced cancers. Assay: immunoSEQ multiplex PCR; the TCRdb copy retains only in-frame clones and omits some. The table lists roughly 25,000 clones, around 78% of them singletons, with 15% to 20% in the top ten. Here the sequenced sample was CD4+ or CD8+ T cells sorted from blood, taken in a trial of the OX40 agonist ivuxolimab. The receptors here all came from an adult with an advanced solid tumor such as melanoma, head and neck, liver or kidney cancer.

V usage is TRBV7-9 and J usage is TRBJ2-7; TRBD1 aligns across 7 bases. CDR1 SEHNR and CDR2 FQNEAQ come from the germline V gene (reference sequence). V lost 1 base and J lost 7; bases outside the gene matches: 13. The CDR3 sequence is 16 residues long. The CDR3 region has the DNA TGTGCCAGCAGCTTAGTAGGGACAGTGACCTACGGGGAGCAGTACTTC. Translation gives CASSLVGTVTYGEQYF.

This clone occurred once. This chain uses TRBV5-1 with TRBJ1-3, with 9 bases lining up with TRBD1. The germline gives CDR1 SGHRS, CDR2 YFSETQ. Trimming took 3 bases from V and 4 from J; bases not matched to a gene: 5. CDR3 size: 15 residues. DNA for the CDR3: TGCGCCAGCAGCTGGGGGGACAGGGCAGGAAACACCATATATTTT. It encodes CASSWGDRAGNTIYF.

This clone was detected once. V gene TRBV5-4 combines with J gene TRBJ2-7, with TRBD1 matching over 10 bases. The CDR3 has 17 amino acids. Germline values: CDR1 SGHNT, CDR2 YYREEE (reference sequence). Trimming removed 3 bases from V and 0 bases from J; junction bases left unmatched: 9. The CDR3 bases are TGTGCCAGCAGCTCGATGGACAGGGGGGCCCTCTCCTACGAGCAGTACTTC. It is translated as CASSSMDRGALSYEQYF.

V and J are TRBV6-6 and TRBJ1-5; tentative D call: TRBD1 (5 bases). CDR3 size: 13 residues. V was clipped by 7 bases and J by 4 bases, with 11 bases between them. CDR1 and CDR2 from the germline V gene are MNHNY and SVGAGI (reference sequence). The CDR3 sequence: CASTWGGNQPQHF. For the CDR3, the DNA is TGTGCCAGCACCTGGGGGGGGAATCAGCCCCAGCATTTT.

The chain uses TRBV7-8 and TRBJ1-4; no reliable D call. CDR1 is SGHVS and CDR2 is FQNEAQ in the germline V gene. Trimming cost V 1 base and J 8 bases, with 8 bases left between them. The CDR3 extends over 13 amino acids. The CDR3 DNA sequence: TGTGCCAGCAGCTTAGTCCCCAACGAAAAACTGTTTTTT. Translation: CASSLVPNEKLFF.

This rearrangement joins TRBV11-3 to TRBJ1-5; D gene ambiguous. V was trimmed by 1 base and J by 7 bases, leaving 8 bases between them. The V gene's germline CDR1 is SGHNT and CDR2 YENEEA. The CDR3 is made up of 13 amino acids. CDR3 protein: CASSLGVGQPQHF. The CDR3 DNA follows: TGTGCCAGCAGCTTAGGAGTTGGACAGCCCCAGCATTTT.

This rearrangement joins TRBV11-2 to TRBJ2-3; TRBD2 agrees at 9 bases. The junction had 12 bases not matched to a gene; V was cut back by 1 base and J by 4 bases. This CDR3 spans 18 amino acids. Germline values: CDR1 SGHAT, CDR2 FQNNGV. The chain's CDR3 is CASSLVLAGYPDPDTQYF. CDR3 in DNA: TGTGCCAGCAGCTTAGTGCTAGCGGGGTACCCTGACCCAGATACGCAGTATTTT. Supplemented by reference TRBV11-2 and TRBJ2-3, the full variable domain reads EAGVAQSPRYKIIEKRQSVAFWCNPISGHATLYWYQQILGQGPKLLIQFQNNGVVDDSQLPKDRFSAERLKGVDSTLKIQPAKLEDSAVYLCASSLVLAGYPDPDTQYFGPGTRLTVL.

This clone was seen more than once but under ten times. Compared with germline, one end of the junction differs, possibly owing to a read error. The rearrangement uses TRBV11-3 and TRBJ1-2; a weak D match, TRBD1 (5 bases). The CDR3 is 13 amino acids. Germline CDR1 SGHNT, CDR2 YENEEA. The CDR3 reads CASSLDSAYGYTF. The CDR3 coding sequence is TGTGCCAGCAGCCTAGACAGTGCCTATGGCTACACCTTC.

This sequence joins TRBV19 and TRBJ1-5, with D tentatively TRBD1 (5 bases). CDR1 is LNHDA and CDR2 is SQIVND in the germline V gene (reference sequence). The CDR3 runs to 16 residues. V was clipped by 7 bases and J by 6 bases, with 22 bases between them. CDR3: CASNAGYENMGQPQHF. The DNA for the CDR3 is TGTGCCAGTAATGCAGGGTATGAAAACATGGGTCAGCCCCAGCATTTT.